These 21 T cell receptor beta chains originate from one sample sequenced in a study of blood T cell repertoires in COVID-19. Produced via immunoSEQ multiplex PCR; TCRdb's table is partial and in-frame only. Of about 190,000 clones in the sample, about 81% were seen once. The sequenced sample consisted of PBMCs or T cells enriched from blood (not recorded which). These receptor sequences come from a woman in her twenties or thirties who had recovered from COVID-19.

This clone has just a few counts. The sample has other DNA sequences that encode this CDR3 too. The V call is TRBV3-1 (or the pseudogene TRBV3-2), the J call TRBJ2-1; TRBD2 matches 12 bases. This CDR3 comprises 19 residues. Losses at the gene ends were 4 bases for V and 6 bases for J; bases not matched to a gene: 16. Germline V gene sequence: CDR1 LGHDT, CDR2 YNNKEL (reference sequence). The CDR3: CASSRTLAGGPTRFNEQFF. The CDR3 DNA follows: TGTGCCAGCAGCCGGACTCTAGCGGGAGGGCCCACGCGCTTCAATGAGCAGTTCTTC.

The V gene is TRBV29-1, the J gene TRBJ1-2; 8 bases line up with TRBD1. The germline gives CDR1 SQVTM, CDR2 ANQGSEA. This CDR3 is 13 amino acids long. V shed 6 bases, J shed 2 bases, and the junction held 5 bases outside the gene matches. The CDR3, as DNA: TGCAGCGTCAGGACAGGGATGAACTATGGCTACACCTTC. Amino acid sequence: CSVRTGMNYGYTF.

The rearrangement joins TRBV6-5 to TRBJ1-1; TRBD1 matches 8 bases. With 7 bases clipped from V and 8 bases from J, the junction kept 9 bases outside the gene matches. The CDR3 has 13 residues. Germline V gives CDR1 MNHEY, CDR2 SVGAGI. CDR3 amino acids: CASNPGQGLEAFF. The CDR3 region has the DNA TGTGCCAGCAATCCTGGACAGGGATTAGAAGCTTTCTTT.

The chain combines TRBV5-1 with TRBJ1-3, with TRBD1 matching over 7 bases. V trimming: 0 bases; J trimming: 0 bases; junction bases outside the gene matches: 6. CDR1 and CDR2 from the germline V gene are SGHRS and YFSETQ. The CDR3 contains 17 residues. CDR3 nucleotides: TGCGCCAGCAGCTTGGAGGGACAGACGAACTCTGGAAACACCATATATTTT. It encodes CASSLEGQTNSGNTIYF.

CDR3 region: CATRGQGATNEKLFF. CDR3 in DNA: TGCGCCACCAGGGGGCAGGGGGCAACTAATGAAAAACTGTTTTTT. The chain carries TRBV10-2 and TRBJ1-4; 8 bases line up with TRBD1. This CDR3 has 15 residues. Germline V CDR1 and CDR2: WSHSY, SAAADI. The J segment lost 0 bases and the V segment lost 10 bases, leaving 7 bases of the junction unmatched.

V is TRBV2 and J is TRBJ2-3, with TRBD2 matching over 9 bases. Germline V gene sequence: CDR1 SNHLY, CDR2 FYNNEI. V shed 9 bases, J shed 0 bases, and the junction held 13 bases outside the gene matches. This CDR3 is built from 17 residues. The CDR3: CARLGVAGAQSTDTQYF. The CDR3 DNA follows: TGTGCCAGGTTAGGGGTAGCGGGGGCCCAAAGCACAGATACGCAGTATTTT.

In this sample, this clone turned up many times. This chain uses TRBV18 with TRBJ2-2; no firm D call. The CDR3 extends over 13 amino acids. Trimming took 2 bases from V and 7 from J, leaving 8 bases between them. Germline-derived CDR1 and CDR2 are KGHSH and LQKENI. The CDR3 region has the DNA TGTGCCAGCTCACCAATCTTGAGCGGGGAGCTGTTTTTT. Its translation is CASSPILSGELFF.

This rearrangement joins TRBV27 to TRBJ1-4; D unresolved. The CDR3 runs to 15 residues. The V gene's germline CDR1 is MNHEY and CDR2 SMNVEV (reference sequence). With 2 bases removed from V and 3 bases from J, the gap between germline ends came to 10 bases. CDR3 amino acids: CASSLGGVANEKLFF. The CDR3 region has the DNA TGTGCCAGCAGTTTAGGCGGGGTGGCTAATGAAAAACTGTTTTTT.

The CDR3 is CSVEDRVTEAFF. CDR3 bases: TGCAGCGTTGAGGACAGGGTCACTGAAGCTTTCTTT. This chain links TRBV29-1 with TRBJ1-1, with 8 nucleotides matching TRBD1. CDR1 SQVTM and CDR2 ANQGSEA come from the germline V gene. The CDR3 totals 12 residues. The V gene end was trimmed by 3 bases and the J gene end by 4 bases; junction bases not matched to a gene: 1.

This sequence joins TRBV5-1 and TRBJ2-2; 7 bases agree with TRBD1. Looked up from germline, CDR1 is SGHRS and CDR2 is YFSETQ. J was trimmed by 2 bases and V by 0 bases; bases with no gene match: 1. The CDR3 consists of 15 residues. The CDR3 is CASSLGDRNTGELFF. The CDR3 DNA reads as TGCGCCAGCAGCTTGGGGGACAGAAACACCGGGGAGCTGTTTTTT. The full variable domain, in which reference TRBV5-1 and TRBJ2-2 provide the parts outside the CDR3, is KAGVTQTPRYLIKTRGQQVTLSCSPISGHRSVSWYQQTPGQGLQFLFEYFSETQRNKGNFPGRFSGRQFSNSRSEMNVSTLELGDSALYLCASSLGDRNTGELFFGEGSRLTVL.

The chain joins TRBV2 to TRBJ1-6, with TRBD1 matching over 8 bases. V lost 7 bases, J lost 5 bases, and 10 bases stayed unmatched. The CDR3 is 16 amino acids. The germline CDR1 and CDR2 sequences are SNHLY and FYNNEI. The CDR3 spells CASKVSDRDNNSPLHF. The CDR3, as DNA: TGTGCCAGCAAAGTGTCGGACAGGGACAATAATTCACCCCTCCACTTT.

This chain joins TRBV10-3 and TRBJ1-2; D not certain. The CDR3 extends over 13 amino acids. The germline V gene has CDR1 ENHRY and CDR2 SYGVKD. Deletions cut 2 bases from V and 4 bases from J, with 8 bases between. The CDR3 reads CAISEGPSYGYTF. Written as DNA, the CDR3 is TGTGCCATCAGTGAGGGGCCGTCCTATGGCTACACCTTC.

The V call is TRBV10-2, the J call TRBJ1-5; D gene unclear. The germline V gene encodes CDR1 WSHSY and CDR2 SAAADI. This CDR3 comprises 12 residues. V shed 6 bases and J shed 4 bases, with 7 bases lying between them. CDR3 coding DNA: TGCGCCAGCAGGGACTTGAATCAGCCCCAGCATTTT. The encoded protein is CASRDLNQPQHF.

This clone was seen just once. The chain joins TRBV7-2 to TRBJ2-3; 12 bases match TRBD2. The germline CDR1 and CDR2 sequences are SGHTA and FQGNSA. The CDR3 is 17 amino acids. After removal of 5 bases from V and 2 bases from J, the junction contained 8 bases not matched to a gene. As DNA, the CDR3 is TGTGCCAGCAGCCACCTAGCGGGAGGGCCATTCACAGATACGCAGTATTTT. This sequence encodes CASSHLAGGPFTDTQYF.

The rearrangement joins TRBV5-6 to TRBJ2-7, with 10 bases aligning to TRBD1. This CDR3 comprises 15 residues. Per the germline V gene, CDR1 is SGHDT and CDR2 is YYEEEE. Unmatched junction bases numbered 3, after V lost 1 base and J lost 2 bases. The CDR3 DNA reads TGTGCCAGCAGCTTGTCGGGGACAGGGGCCTACGAGCAGTACGTC. Translated, it gives CASSLSGTGAYEQYV.

This clone has a handful of counts. The V call is TRBV7-9, the J call TRBJ1-1; no firm D call. The CDR3 is 13 amino acids. Per germline, CDR1 SEHNR and CDR2 FQNEAQ (reference sequence). V gave up 5 bases and J gave up 5 bases, with 12 bases separating them. CDR3 DNA sequence: TGTGCCAGCAGCCCAACTAGAGGGACTGAAGCTTTCTTT. Translated: CASSPTRGTEAFF.

V and J are TRBV28 and TRBJ1-5, with a tentative D call TRBD1 (6 bases). The CDR3 is 18 amino acids. Germline V gene lookup returns CDR1 MDHEN and CDR2 SYDVKM. V lost 6 bases and J 7 bases, leaving 28 bases between the germline ends. The CDR3 DNA is TGTGCCAGCAGCCCGCCCGAGGTGGGAGTTGGGGGGGGCCAGCCCCAGCATTTT. This gives the protein CASSPPEVGVGGGQPQHF.

The rearrangement uses TRBV6-1 and TRBJ2-5, with TRBD2 matching 9 bases. Germline V gene data show CDR1 as MNHNS and CDR2 as SASEGT. Germline trimming cut 3 bases from V and 2 bases from J; bases unmatched to any gene: 10. CDR3 length: 17 residues. In nucleotides, the CDR3 is TGTGCCAGCAGTGAGCGGGGGGGCCTACTAGTGCAAGAGACCCAGTACTTC. Translated: CASSERGGLLVQETQYF.

The chain carries TRBV7-2 and TRBJ1-2; the D is unclear. V was shortened by 1 base and J by 2 bases, with 2 bases between the two germline ends. Germline V gives CDR1 SGHTA, CDR2 FQGNSA. This CDR3 spans 12 amino acids. CDR3 in amino acids: CASSLVNYGYTF. The CDR3 DNA follows: TGTGCCAGCAGCTTAGTAAACTATGGCTACACCTTC.

The CDR3 sequence: CASSQTVDIFSNQPQHF. The CDR3 DNA is TGTGCCAGCAGCCAAACCGTGGACATCTTTAGCAATCAGCCCCAGCATTTT. V gene TRBV4-2 combines with J gene TRBJ1-5; tentatively, D is TRBD1 (5 bases). Germline CDR1 reads LGHNA; CDR2 reads YNFKEQ. CDR3 size: 17 residues. V was cut by 2 bases and J by 0 bases, with 14 bases left in between.

In the case of this clone: An end of the junction does not agree with germline; a read error may underlie this. This sequence joins TRBV5-1 and TRBJ2-1, with 7 nucleotides matching TRBD1. From germline, CDR1 is SGHRS and CDR2 YFSETQ. The CDR3 runs 12 residues. This chain's CDR3 is CASSLGYGTDIF. The CDR3 DNA sequence: TGCGCCAGCAGCCTTGGGTATGGGACAGACATCTTC.